The 13 T cell receptor beta chains below were found in one sample sequenced in a study of cytomegalovirus exposure and HLA in healthy donors. The PCR had 60 Vbeta and 13 Jbeta primers. Sequencing was performed with immunoSEQ multiplex PCR; in TCRdb, only in-frame clones are kept and a portion is missing. This sample yields 150,000 to 200,000 clones, of which roughly 80% are seen a single time; approximately 6.5% belongs to the top ten. Input material: PBMCs. These receptors all come from a male donor in good health and CMV-seropositive.

This rearrangement joins TRBV7-8 to TRBJ2-2; TRBD2 aligns across 15 bases. Trimming at V came to 6 bases and at J to 7 bases, leaving 6 bases not matched to a gene. This CDR3 comprises 16 residues. The germline CDR1 and CDR2 sequences are SGHVS and FQNEAQ. The CDR3 DNA sequence: TGTGCCAGCAGGGGGACTAGCGGGAGGAATGGCGGGGAGCTGTTTTTT. Protein sequence: CASRGTSGRNGGELFF.

V is TRBV7-3 and J is TRBJ2-1, with 12 bases fitting TRBD2. The germline V gene has CDR1 SGHTA and CDR2 FQGTGA. The CDR3 length is 17 residues. Trimming at V came to 5 bases and at J to 7 bases, leaving 12 bases not matched to a gene. Here the CDR3 reads CASSPGLAGSLGNEQFF. CDR3 nucleotides: TGTGCCAGCAGCCCCGGACTAGCGGGAAGCCTCGGGAATGAGCAGTTCTTC.

The rearrangement joins TRBV30 to TRBJ1-3; D remains ambiguous. Between the trimmed V and J ends, which lost 0 bases and 0 bases, there was a span of 12 bases. CDR3 length: 16 residues. CDR1 is GTSNPN and CDR2 is SVGIG in the germline V gene (reference sequence). The CDR3 nucleotides read TGTGCCTGGAGTGTAATCCGCGATTCCTCTGGAAACACCATATATTTT. It yields the protein CAWSVIRDSSGNTIYF.

This clone was seen more than once but under ten times. CDR3 sequence (DNA): TGTGCCAGCAGTGTGGACAGAAACTATGGCTACACCTTC. It yields the protein CASSVDRNYGYTF. The chain is built from TRBV25-1 and TRBJ1-2, with a weak D call TRBD1 (6 bases). The CDR3 spans 13 residues. Per the germline V gene, CDR1 is MGHDK and CDR2 is SYGVNS. V was trimmed by 4 bases and J by 2 bases, leaving 8 bases between them.

This chain joins TRBV11-2 and TRBJ2-7; possible D gene TRBD2, 6 bases. The CDR3 consists of 12 residues. Germline V gives CDR1 SGHAT, CDR2 FQNNGV. The germline V and J ends were trimmed by 8 bases and 2 bases, with 10 bases remaining between them. The CDR3 loop reads CASGPGAYEQYF. CDR3 nucleotide sequence: TGTGCCAGCGGACCGGGAGCCTACGAGCAGTACTTC.

V usage is TRBV6-1 and J usage is TRBJ2-7; 9 bases map to TRBD2. J lost 5 bases, V lost 6 bases, and 8 bases had no gene match. The germline gives CDR1 MNHNS, CDR2 SASEGT. This CDR3 region has 14 residues. This chain's CDR3 is CASRRLAALHEQYF. CDR3 coding DNA: TGTGCCAGCAGGAGACTAGCGGCTCTCCACGAGCAGTACTTC.

This clone was observed a handful of times. This chain joins TRBV7-2 and TRBJ2-3, with 14 positions matching TRBD2. Germline V lookup: CDR1 SGHTA, CDR2 FQGNSA. Trimming at V came to 6 bases and at J to 5 bases, leaving 7 bases not matched to a gene. CDR3 length: 16 amino acids. Here the CDR3 reads CASRMGGTSGRDTQYF. In DNA form, the CDR3 reads TGTGCCAGCAGAATGGGTGGGACTAGCGGGAGAGATACGCAGTATTTT.

The sample holds a few counts of this clone. The chain employs TRBV21-1 and TRBJ2-5; the D segment call TRBD2 is taken from the table without a DNA check. TRBV21-1 is designated a pseudogene. The CDR3 is 17 residues long. This chain's CDR3 is CASSKELDTHHQETQYF. CDR3 sequence (DNA): TGTGCCAGCAGCAAAGAACTCGATACCCACCACCAAGAGACCCAGTACTTC.

The V and J genes are TRBV19 and TRBJ1-5, with D possibly being TRBD1 (6 bases). This CDR3 has 15 residues. The V gene's germline CDR1 is LNHDA and CDR2 SQIVND (reference sequence). The V gene lost 5 bases and the J gene lost 6 bases, with 17 bases spanning the gap. In DNA form, the CDR3 reads TGTGCCAGTAGTCTGGACAGTGCGGGGGGTCAGCCCCAGCATTTT. Its translation is CASSLDSAGGQPQHF. The variable domain in full, with the rest retrieved from reference TRBV19 and TRBJ1-5, is DGGITQSPKYLFRKEGQNVTLSCEQNLNHDAMYWYRQDPGQGLRLIYYSQIVNDFQKGDIAEGYSVSREKKESFPLTVTSAQKNPTAFYLCASSLDSAGGQPQHFGDGTRLSIL.

This clone has more than one count but fewer than ten. The chain recombines TRBV10-3 with TRBJ1-1, with D unresolved. The length of the CDR3 is 14 residues. Germline V gene sequence: CDR1 ENHRY, CDR2 SYGVKD. V was cut by 4 bases and J by 3 bases, with 12 bases left in between. The CDR3 spells CAISVSGSDTEAFF. As DNA, the CDR3 is TGTGCCATCAGTGTGTCGGGGAGTGACACTGAAGCTTTCTTT.

Note on this clone: Other DNA sequences from this sample encode an identical CDR3 as well. This chain links TRBV7-8 with TRBJ2-1; the match to TRBD2 covers 12 bases. Germline loops: CDR1 SGHVS, CDR2 FQNEAQ. V was pared by 6 bases and J by 6 bases, with 6 bases of the junction left unmatched. CDR3 length equals 15 residues. This CDR3 is CASSPSGREGNEQFF. Here the CDR3 DNA reads TGTGCCAGCAGTCCTAGCGGGAGGGAGGGCAATGAGCAGTTCTTC.

This rearrangement joins TRBV5-1 to TRBJ2-7; 9 bases are a match to TRBD1. V was clipped by 1 base and J by 2 bases; unmatched bases: 4. This CDR3 is built from 15 residues. Per germline, CDR1 SGHRS and CDR2 YFSETQ. As DNA, the CDR3 is TGCGCCAGCAGCTTGACCCGGACAGGGGCCTACGAGCAGTACTTC. Translation: CASSLTRTGAYEQYF. The full variable domain, with the rest looked up from reference TRBV5-1 and TRBJ2-7, is KAGVTQTPRYLIKTRGQQVTLSCSPISGHRSVSWYQQTPGQGLQFLFEYFSETQRNKGNFPGRFSGRQFSNSRSEMNVSTLELGDSALYLCASSLTRTGAYEQYFGPGTRLTVT.

This clone was found a few times. Written as DNA, the CDR3 is TGTGCCAGCAGCGGAGGGACTAGCGGGAGGGCCTCGCAGTATTTT. This encodes CASSGGTSGRASQYF. This chain uses TRBV9 with TRBJ2-3; TRBD2 matches 16 bases. This CDR3 spans 15 amino acids. Unmatched junction bases numbered 5, after V lost 3 bases and J lost 10 bases. Germline V gene data show CDR1 as SGDLS and CDR2 as YYNGEE.